This TCR beta chain was found in a study of CD8 T cells in Susac syndrome. The study's findings and limits: The authors acknowledged that the study's TCR sequencing and HLA analysis involved relatively few individuals.

Looked up from germline, CDR1 is PRHDT and CDR2 is FYEKMQ (reference sequence). Trimming removed 5 bases from V and 6 bases from J, with 11 bases in between. This CDR3 is built from 13 residues. The RNA input was 0.5 to 1 ug, and it was reverse transcribed with random hexamers. Amplification of TCR beta CDR3 used immunoSEQ multiplex PCR across 54 Vbeta and 13 Jbeta. TCRdb reprocessed the immunoSEQ multiplex PCR reads via MiXCR and lists one record per CDR3 protein. The table records 200,000 to 250,000 distinct CDR3 sequences, 92% of them present only once. Isolation of CD8+ and CD4+ T cells was performed negatively, whereas enrichment of TEMRA cells was done by FACS. As concerns this clonotype: Its antigen is unidentified.

The receptor's source is a human donor with multiple sclerosis. Specimen: CD8+ T cells from PBMCs. This chain uses TRBV13 with TRBJ2-4, with D hard to call. The CDR3, as DNA: TGTGCCAGCAGCGCCCACGAACTAAACATTCAGTACTTC. It specifies CASSAHELNIQYF.